This T cell receptor (beta chain) was recorded in a study of blood T cell dynamics during melanoma immunotherapy. Time point in this sample: pre-treatment baseline. Trimming at V came to 0 bases and at J to 4 bases, leaving 1 base not matched to a gene. CDR1 and CDR2 from the germline V gene are SGHTA and FQGNSA. CDR3 length: 17 residues. Here immunoSEQ multiplex PCR was the method, and the copy in TCRdb shows in-frame clones only, minus some. Of approximately 7,000 clones listed, over 80% were seen once; the top ten hold 36%. The receptor was isolated from a human donor with melanoma. Some clones in this sample may be carry-over from other donors' samples. The chain has TRBV7-2 and TRBJ2-3; 16 nucleotides line up with TRBD2. The specimen comprised blood, sampled from a patient treated with checkpoint blockade. The CDR3 protein is CASSLAGTSGGADTQYF. In DNA, the CDR3 is TGTGCCAGCAGCTTAGCGGGGACTAGCGGGGGGGCAGATACGCAGTATTTT. Full variable domain (rest looked up from reference TRBV7-2 and TRBJ2-3): GAGVSQSPSNKVTEKGKDVELRCDPISGHTALYWYRQSLGQGLEFLIYFQGNSAPDKSGLPSDRFSAERTGGSVSTLTIQRTQQEDSAVYLCASSLAGTSGGADTQYFGPGTRLTVL.